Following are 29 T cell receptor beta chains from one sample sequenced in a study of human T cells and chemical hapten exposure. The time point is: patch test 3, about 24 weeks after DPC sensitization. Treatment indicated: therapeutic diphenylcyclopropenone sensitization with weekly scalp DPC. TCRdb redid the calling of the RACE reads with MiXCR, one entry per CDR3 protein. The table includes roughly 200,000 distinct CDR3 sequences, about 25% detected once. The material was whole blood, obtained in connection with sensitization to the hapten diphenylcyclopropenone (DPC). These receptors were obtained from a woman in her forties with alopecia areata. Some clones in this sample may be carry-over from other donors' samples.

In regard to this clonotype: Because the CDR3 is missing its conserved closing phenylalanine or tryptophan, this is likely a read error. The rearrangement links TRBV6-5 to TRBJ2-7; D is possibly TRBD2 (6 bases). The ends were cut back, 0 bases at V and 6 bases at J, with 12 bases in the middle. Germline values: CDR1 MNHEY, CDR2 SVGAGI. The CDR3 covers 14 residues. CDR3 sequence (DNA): TGTGCCAGCAGTTACTCAGGAGGGATCGGCGAGCAGTACTAC. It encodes CASSYSGGIGEQYY.

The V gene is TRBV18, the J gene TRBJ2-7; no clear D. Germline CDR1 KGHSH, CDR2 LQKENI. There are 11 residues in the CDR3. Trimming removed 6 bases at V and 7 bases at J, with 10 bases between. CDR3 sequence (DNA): TGTGCCAGCTCCCGTGTCTTGGAGCAGTACTTC. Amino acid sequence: CASSRVLEQYF.

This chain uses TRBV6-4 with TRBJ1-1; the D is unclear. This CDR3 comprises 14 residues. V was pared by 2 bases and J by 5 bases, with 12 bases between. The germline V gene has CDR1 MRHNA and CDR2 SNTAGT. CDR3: CASSDTSRATEAFF. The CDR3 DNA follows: TGTGCCAGCAGTGACACCTCCCGGGCGACTGAAGCTTTCTTT.

CDR3 sequence reads: CSVRTGTSGRLRTDTQYF. The CDR3 region has the DNA TGCAGCGTTCGGACCGGGACTAGCGGGAGGTTGAGGACAGATACGCAGTATTTT. The chain has TRBV29-1 and TRBJ2-3; 15 positions agree with TRBD2. Germline loops: CDR1 SQVTM, CDR2 ANQGSEA. V dropped 5 bases and J dropped 3; count of bases not matched to a gene: 12. The CDR3 has 18 residues.

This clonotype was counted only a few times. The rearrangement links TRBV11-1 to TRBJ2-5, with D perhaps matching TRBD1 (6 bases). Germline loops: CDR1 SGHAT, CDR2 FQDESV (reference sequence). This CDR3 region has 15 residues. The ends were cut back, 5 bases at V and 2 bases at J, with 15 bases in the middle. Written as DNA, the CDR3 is TGTGCCAGCAGCGCCCGGGCAGGGGTACAAGAGACCCAGTACTTC. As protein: CASSARAGVQETQYF.

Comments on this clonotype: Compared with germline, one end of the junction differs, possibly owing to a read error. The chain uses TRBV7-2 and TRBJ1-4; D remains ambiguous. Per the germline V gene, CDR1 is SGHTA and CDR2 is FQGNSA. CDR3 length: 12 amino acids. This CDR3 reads CASSLKWEGLSF. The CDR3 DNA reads TGTGCCAGCAGCTTAAAATGGGAAGGACTGTCTTTT.

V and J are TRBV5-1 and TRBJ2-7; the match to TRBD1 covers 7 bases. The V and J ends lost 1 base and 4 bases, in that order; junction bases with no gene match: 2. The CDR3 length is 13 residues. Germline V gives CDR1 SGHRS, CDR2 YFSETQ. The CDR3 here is CASSLTGEYEQYF. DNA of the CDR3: TGCGCCAGCAGCTTGACAGGGGAATACGAGCAGTACTTC.

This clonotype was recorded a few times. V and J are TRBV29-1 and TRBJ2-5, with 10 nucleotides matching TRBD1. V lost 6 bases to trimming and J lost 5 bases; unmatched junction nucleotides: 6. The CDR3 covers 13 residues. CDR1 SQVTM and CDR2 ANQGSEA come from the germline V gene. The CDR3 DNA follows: TGCAGCGTGAAGGGACAGGGGCTGGAGACCCAGTACTTC. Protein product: CSVKGQGLETQYF.

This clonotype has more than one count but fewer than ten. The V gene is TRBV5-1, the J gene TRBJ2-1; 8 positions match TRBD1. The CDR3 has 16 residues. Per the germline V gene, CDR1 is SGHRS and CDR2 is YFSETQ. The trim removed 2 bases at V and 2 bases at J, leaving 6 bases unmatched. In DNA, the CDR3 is TGCGCCAGCAGCTTATACACGGGACAGGCCTACAATGAGCAGTTCTTC. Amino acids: CASSLYTGQAYNEQFF.

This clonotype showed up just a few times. The CDR3 coding sequence is TGTGCCAGCAGAGTGACTAGCGGGAGTCGGGGTGAGCAGTTCTTC. It translates to CASRVTSGSRGEQFF. The chain employs TRBV7-2 and TRBJ2-1, with 12 positions matching TRBD2. The trim removed 6 bases at V and 9 bases at J, leaving 9 bases unmatched. The germline V gene has CDR1 SGHTA and CDR2 FQGNSA. This CDR3 is built from 15 residues.

The CDR3 protein is CASSLGWTSGRGAVHEQFF. The CDR3 coding sequence is TGTGCCAGCAGCTTAGGCTGGACTAGCGGGAGGGGGGCTGTGCATGAGCAGTTCTTC. The chain joins TRBV7-2 to TRBJ2-1; TRBD2 matches at 15 bases. Germline trimming cut 1 base from V and 8 bases from J; bases unmatched to any gene: 12. The CDR3 is 19 amino acids. Germline lookup yields CDR1 SGHTA and CDR2 FQGNSA.

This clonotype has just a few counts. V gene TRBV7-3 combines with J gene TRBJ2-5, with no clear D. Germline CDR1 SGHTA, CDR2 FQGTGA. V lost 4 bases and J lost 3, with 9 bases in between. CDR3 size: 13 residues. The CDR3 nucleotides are TGTGCCAGCAGCTCTTTAACGGAAGAGACCCAGTACTTC. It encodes CASSSLTEETQYF. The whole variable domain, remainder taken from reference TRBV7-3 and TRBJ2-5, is GAGVSQTPSNKVTEKGKYVELRCDPISGHTALYWYRQSLGQGPEFLIYFQGTGAADDSGLPNDRFFAVRPEGSVSTLKIQRTERGDSAVYLCASSSLTEETQYFGPGTRLLVL.

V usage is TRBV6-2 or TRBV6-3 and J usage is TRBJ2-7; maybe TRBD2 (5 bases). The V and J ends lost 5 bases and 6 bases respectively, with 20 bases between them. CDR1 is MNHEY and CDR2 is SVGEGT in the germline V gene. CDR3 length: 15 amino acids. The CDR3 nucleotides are TGTGCCAGCAGTCGGATCTCTCCGGAGGTCACCGAGCAGTACTTC. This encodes CASSRISPEVTEQYF.

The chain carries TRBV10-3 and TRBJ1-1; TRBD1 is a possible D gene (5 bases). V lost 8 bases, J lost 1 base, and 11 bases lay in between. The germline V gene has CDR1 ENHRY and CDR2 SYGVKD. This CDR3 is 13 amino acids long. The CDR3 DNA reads TGTGCCATCGCCTGGGGGTCGAACACTGAAGCTTTCTTT. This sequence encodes CAIAWGSNTEAFF.

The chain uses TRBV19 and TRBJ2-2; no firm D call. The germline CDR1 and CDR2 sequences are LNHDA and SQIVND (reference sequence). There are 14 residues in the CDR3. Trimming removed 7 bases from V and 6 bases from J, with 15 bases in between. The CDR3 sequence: CASTAWVGPGELFF. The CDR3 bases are TGTGCCAGTACCGCTTGGGTTGGGCCCGGGGAGCTGTTTTTT.

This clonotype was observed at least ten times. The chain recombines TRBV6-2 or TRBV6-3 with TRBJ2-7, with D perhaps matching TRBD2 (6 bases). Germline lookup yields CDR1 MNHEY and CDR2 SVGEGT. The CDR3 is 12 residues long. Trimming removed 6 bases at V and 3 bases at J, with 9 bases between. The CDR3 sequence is CASREGLYEQYF. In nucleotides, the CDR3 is TGTGCCAGCAGGGAGGGCCTCTACGAGCAGTACTTC.

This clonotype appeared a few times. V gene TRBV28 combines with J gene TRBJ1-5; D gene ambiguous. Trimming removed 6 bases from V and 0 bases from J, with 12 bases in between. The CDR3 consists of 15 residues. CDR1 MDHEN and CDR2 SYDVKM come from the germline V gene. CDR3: CASSPMVTSNQPQHF. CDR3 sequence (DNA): TGTGCCAGCAGCCCCATGGTTACTAGCAATCAGCCCCAGCATTTT.

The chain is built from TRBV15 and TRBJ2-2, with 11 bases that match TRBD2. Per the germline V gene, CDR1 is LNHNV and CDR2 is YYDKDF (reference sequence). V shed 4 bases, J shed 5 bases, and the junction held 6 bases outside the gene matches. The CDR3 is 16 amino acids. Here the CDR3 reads CATSNTSGRSTGELFF. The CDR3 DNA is TGTGCCACCAGCAACACTAGCGGGAGATCGACCGGGGAGCTGTTTTTT.

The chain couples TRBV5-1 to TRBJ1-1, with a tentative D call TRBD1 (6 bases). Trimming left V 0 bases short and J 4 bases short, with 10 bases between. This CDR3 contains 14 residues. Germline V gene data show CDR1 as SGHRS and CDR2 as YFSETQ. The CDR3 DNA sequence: TGCGCCAGCAGCTTGGACAGGGCAACCACTGAAGCTTTCTTT. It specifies CASSLDRATTEAFF. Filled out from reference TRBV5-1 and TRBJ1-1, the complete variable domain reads KAGVTQTPRYLIKTRGQQVTLSCSPISGHRSVSWYQQTPGQGLQFLFEYFSETQRNKGNFPGRFSGRQFSNSRSEMNVSTLELGDSALYLCASSLDRATTEAFFGQGTRLTVV.

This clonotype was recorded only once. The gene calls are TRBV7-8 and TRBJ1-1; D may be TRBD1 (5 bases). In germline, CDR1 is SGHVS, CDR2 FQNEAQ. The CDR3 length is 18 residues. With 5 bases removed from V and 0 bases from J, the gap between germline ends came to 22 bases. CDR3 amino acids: CASSLLGVGRIMNTEAFF. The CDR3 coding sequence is TGTGCCAGCAGCCTATTAGGTGTGGGACGGATTATGAACACTGAAGCTTTCTTT.

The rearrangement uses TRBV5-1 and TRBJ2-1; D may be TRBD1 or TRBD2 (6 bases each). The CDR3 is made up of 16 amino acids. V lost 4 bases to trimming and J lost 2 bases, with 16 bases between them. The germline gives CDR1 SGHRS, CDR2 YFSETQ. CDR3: CASSPDPGATYNEQFF. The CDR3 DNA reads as TGCGCCAGCAGCCCCGATCCGGGGGCTACCTACAATGAGCAGTTCTTC.

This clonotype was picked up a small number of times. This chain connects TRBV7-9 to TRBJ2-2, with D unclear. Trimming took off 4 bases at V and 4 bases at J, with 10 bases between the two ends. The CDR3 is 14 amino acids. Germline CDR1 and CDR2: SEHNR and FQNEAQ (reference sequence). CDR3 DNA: TGTGCCAGCAGCTCCTCGATTTCCACCGGGGAGCTGTTTTTT. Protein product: CASSSSISTGELFF.

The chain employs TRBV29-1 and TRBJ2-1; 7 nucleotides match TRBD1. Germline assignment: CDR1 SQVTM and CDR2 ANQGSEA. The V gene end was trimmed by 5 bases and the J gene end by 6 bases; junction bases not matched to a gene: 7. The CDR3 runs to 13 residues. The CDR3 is CSVSGQAVNEQFF. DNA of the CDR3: TGCAGCGTTTCAGGACAGGCTGTCAATGAGCAGTTCTTC.

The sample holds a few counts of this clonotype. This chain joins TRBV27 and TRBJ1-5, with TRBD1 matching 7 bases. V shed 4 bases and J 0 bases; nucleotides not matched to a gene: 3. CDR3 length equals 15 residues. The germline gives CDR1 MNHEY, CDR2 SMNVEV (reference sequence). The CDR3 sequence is CASSSRQGSNQPQHF. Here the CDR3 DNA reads TGTGCCAGCAGTTCACGACAGGGTAGCAATCAGCCCCAGCATTTT.

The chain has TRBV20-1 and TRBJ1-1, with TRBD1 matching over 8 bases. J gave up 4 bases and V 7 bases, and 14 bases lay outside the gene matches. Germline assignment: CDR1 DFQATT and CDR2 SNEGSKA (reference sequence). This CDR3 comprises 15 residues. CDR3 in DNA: TGCAGTGTTCGACAGGGGTCGGGCGCCGGCACTGAAGCTTTCTTT. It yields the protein CSVRQGSGAGTEAFF.

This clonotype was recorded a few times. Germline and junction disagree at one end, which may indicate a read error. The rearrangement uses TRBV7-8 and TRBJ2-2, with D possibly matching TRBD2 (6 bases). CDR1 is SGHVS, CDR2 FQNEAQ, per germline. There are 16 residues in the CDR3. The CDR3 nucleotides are TGTGCCAGCAACTTAGCTAGCGCCGCGAACACCGGGGAGCTGTTTTTT. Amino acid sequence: CASNLASAANTGELFF.

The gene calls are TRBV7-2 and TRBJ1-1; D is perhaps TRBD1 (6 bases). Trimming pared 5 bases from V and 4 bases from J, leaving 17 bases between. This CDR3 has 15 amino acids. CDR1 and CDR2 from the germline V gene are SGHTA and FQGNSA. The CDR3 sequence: CASSEDRPHSTEAFF. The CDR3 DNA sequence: TGTGCCAGCAGCGAAGACAGGCCCCACAGCACTGAAGCTTTCTTT.

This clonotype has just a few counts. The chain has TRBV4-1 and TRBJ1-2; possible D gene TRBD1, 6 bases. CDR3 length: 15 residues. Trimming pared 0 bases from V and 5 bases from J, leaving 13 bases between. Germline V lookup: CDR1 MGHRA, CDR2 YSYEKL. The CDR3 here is CASSQERGAGYGYTF. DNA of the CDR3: TGCGCCAGCAGCCAAGAGCGGGGGGCAGGGTATGGCTACACCTTC.

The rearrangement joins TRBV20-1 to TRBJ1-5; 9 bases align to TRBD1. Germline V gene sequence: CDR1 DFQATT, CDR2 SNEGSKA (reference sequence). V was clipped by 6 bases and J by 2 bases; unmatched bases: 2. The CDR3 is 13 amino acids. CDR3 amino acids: CSADRGGNQPQHF. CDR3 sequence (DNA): TGCAGTGCCGACAGGGGGGGCAATCAGCCCCAGCATTTT.